The entry that follows covers one T cell receptor (beta chain) sequence. The antigen is undetermined. These data belong to a study of blood T cells in healthy people across ages. Findings of the study overall: The study could not conclusively compare naive and antigen-experienced cells, given its unsorted PBMCs. TCR beta diversity was tightly associated with the proportion of naive T cells.

A second roughly 6 to 11 cycle PCR used barcoded and J-beta primers. In TCRdb, the 5' RACE reads were re-called with MiXCR into one record per CDR3 protein. The sample records approximately 850,000 distinct CDR3 sequences, around 42% being singletons. This CDR3 spans 15 amino acids. The V end lost 0 bases, the J end lost 11 bases, and 22 bases lay between the germline ends. Germline V gives CDR1 DFQATT, CDR2 SNEGSKA (reference sequence). Sequenced input: blood. The origin of this receptor is a man aged 55 to 70 in good health. This sequence joins TRBV20-1 and TRBJ2-5; the D gene is possibly TRBD1 (8 bases). DNA of the CDR3: TGCAGTGCTAGAGATACAGGGGGGGCTCGAAATGAGCAGTACTTC. Protein product: CSARDTGGARNEQYF.